This T cell receptor (beta chain) was recorded in a study of post-analysis software for immune sequencing data. General study findings and limits: Those with multiple sclerosis, the patient group, showed significantly lower normalized Chao1 diversity than controls.

The TCR beta cDNA libraries contained unique molecular identifiers. In TCRdb, the PCR reads were re-called with MiXCR into one record per CDR3 protein. The profile shows 150,000 to 200,000 distinct CDR3 sequences, about 29% of them singletons. As for this clonotype: Its antigen is still unknown.

The sequencing sample was made of blood. The receptor's source is a girl between 5 and 17 years old with multiple sclerosis.

The CDR3 here is CASSFSGAIQETQYF. As DNA, the CDR3 is TGCGCCAGCAGCTTTAGCGGGGCCATCCAAGAGACCCAGTACTTC. The genes are TRBV5-1 and TRBJ2-5, with 8 nucleotides matching TRBD2. CDR1 and CDR2 (germline): SGHRS, YFSETQ. The CDR3 totals 15 residues. Unmatched junction bases numbered 4, after V lost 2 bases and J lost 1 base.